This section outlines one T cell receptor (beta chain) sequence together with its context. This sample is part of a study of T cells expressing NK-cell markers. The CDR3 is 15 amino acids. Germline CDR1 reads SGHRS; CDR2 reads YFSETQ. TCRdb re-called the 5' RACE reads, yielding one record per CDR3 amino acid sequence without DNA. This sample contains 400,000 or so distinct CDR3 sequences. This clonotype was obtained from a woman between 45 and 60 years old in good health. V and J are TRBV5-1 and TRBJ2-2; TCRdb reports TRBD2, a call that lacks DNA to check it against. Material for sequencing was blood T cells: a sorted CD56 or NKG2C T cell subset, CD4+ or CD8+ T cells, or bulk PBMC T cells (not recorded which). The CDR3 reads CASSLEFGLGGELFF. Combining the CDR3 with reference TRBV5-1 and TRBJ2-2 gives the whole variable domain KAGVTQTPRYLIKTRGQQVTLSCSPISGHRSVSWYQQTPGQGLQFLFEYFSETQRNKGNFPGRFSGRQFSNSRSEMNVSTLELGDSALYLCASSLEFGLGGELFFGEGSRLTVL.